This T cell receptor (beta chain) appears in the sequencing data of a study of blood T cell repertoires in COVID-19. Study-level information: Whether acute or convalescent, the COVID-19 samples came from the United States, Italy and Spain. Nucleic acid was either cDNA or gDNA, and it came from T cells, B-cell-depleted T cells, or PBMCs.

Measured with immunoSEQ multiplex PCR; TCRdb has only the in-frame clones, and not every one. This table has under 300,000 clones, approximately 83% appearing once. The CDR3 extends over 14 amino acids. V trimming: 5 bases; J trimming: 5 bases; junction bases outside the gene matches: 7. Germline CDR1 reads SGHRS; CDR2 reads YFSETQ. Sequencing was done on a sample of peripheral blood. The clonotype was recovered from a woman between 65 and 79 years old with acute or convalescent COVID-19. The rearrangement links TRBV5-1 to TRBJ2-1; 7 bases are shared with TRBD1. The CDR3 DNA sequence: TGCGCCAGCAGAGCGACAGGGCAGGACAATGAGCAGTTCTTC. Translation gives CASRATGQDNEQFF.